This T cell receptor beta chain was identified in a study of molecular identifiers for immune sequencing clone quantification. Study overall: Replicate experiments divided RNA from about 20,000 or 100,000 naive CD8 cells into five parts and sequenced four.

With regard to this clonotype: One junction end does not reproduce the germline sequence, and a read error may be involved.

CDR3 length: 15 amino acids. Germline V CDR1 and CDR2: MGHRA, YSYEKL. With listed TCR primers and previously described methods, bulk TCR libraries were prepared. Each CDR3 protein gets one entry after TCRdb re-called the PCR reads with MiXCR. The sample comprises some 650,000 distinct CDR3 sequences, just under 20% of which are singletons, and roughly 0.9% rests with the top ten. In the sort, naive CD8 T cells were defined as CD8+CD4-CCR7+CD45RA+. The chain carries TRBV4-1 and TRBJ1-1; D possibly corresponds to TRBD1 (6 bases). This TCR was recovered from a human donor in good health. Some libraries in this study had Jurkat cell RNA spiked in. Specimen: naive CD8+ T cells from blood, with Jurkat cell RNA spiked in. The subset was: FACS-sorted CD8+CD4-CCR7+CD45RA+ naive T cells. CDR3 in DNA: TGCGCCAGCAGCCAAGACCACAGGGCGAACACTGGAGCTTTCTTT. This sequence encodes CASSQDHRANTGAFF.